This TCR beta chain was sequenced in a study of post-analysis software for immune sequencing data. Points from the study as a whole: Under the F measure, samples that were prepared in one batch clustered strongly together. Five or six TRBV segments, TRBV5-6, TRBV5-1 and TRBV20-1 among them, were found more frequent in patients than controls.

About this clonotype itself: Antigen: not known.

Built from TCR beta cDNA, the libraries had unique molecular identifiers in them. TCRdb analysed the PCR reads with MiXCR anew, one entry per CDR3 protein. This table holds 380,000 or so distinct CDR3 sequences, approximately 33% found once. Per germline, CDR1 SGDLS and CDR2 YYNGEE. CDR3 length equals 13 residues. The V end lost 4 bases, the J end lost 0 bases, and 7 bases lay between the germline ends. This chain uses TRBV9 with TRBJ2-5; D is unclear. The sample taken for sequencing was blood. The source is a girl aged 10-17 years with multiple sclerosis. The CDR3 spells CASSPAYQETQYF. The CDR3 DNA is TGTGCCAGCAGCCCCGCGTACCAAGAGACCCAGTACTTC.